This T cell receptor (beta chain) was sequenced during a study of T cell repertoires in ileal Crohn's disease. By sample share, this clone is medium-sized (0.01 to 0.1%). Its antigen is unknown. Germline V lookup: CDR1 SGDLS, CDR2 YYNGEE. This CDR3 region has 14 residues. V lost 6 bases and J lost 8; bases outside the gene matches: 11. Time point: neoterminal ileum biopsy at postoperative endoscopy, about 6 months after surgery. Study results and caveats: High-frequency clones were more common in sorted CD8 than CD4 cells.

TCRdb keeps only in-frame clones here, not all; method: immunoSEQ multiplex PCR. The table includes over 7,500 clones, more than 75% detected once. Material for sequencing was ileal tissue. V gene TRBV9 combines with J gene TRBJ2-3; 8 bases are shared with TRBD2. The sequence derives from an adult with Crohn's disease. CDR3 DNA: TGTGCCAGCAATCCCGGGGCCAGCGGGGGTACGCAGTATTTT. Protein: CASNPGASGGTQYF.